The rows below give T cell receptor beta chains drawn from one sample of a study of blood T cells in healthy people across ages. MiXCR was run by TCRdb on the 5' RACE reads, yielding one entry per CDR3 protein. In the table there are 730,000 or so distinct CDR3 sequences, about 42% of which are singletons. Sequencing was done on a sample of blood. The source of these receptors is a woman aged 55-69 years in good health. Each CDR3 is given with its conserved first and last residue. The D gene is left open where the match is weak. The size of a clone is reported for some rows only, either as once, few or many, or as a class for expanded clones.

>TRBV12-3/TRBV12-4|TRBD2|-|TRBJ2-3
CASSPGLPGGTRADTQYF
TGTGCCAGCAGCCCGGGACTACCGGGAGGAACTAGAGCAGATACGCAATATTTT
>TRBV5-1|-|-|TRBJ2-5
CASSPGTVGYQETQYF
TGCGCCAGCAGCCCTGGGACTGTGGGGTACCAAGAGACCCAGTACTTC
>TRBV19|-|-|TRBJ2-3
CASSRRVFGTDTQYF
TGTGCCAGTAGTAGACGGGTCTTTGGCACAGATACGCAGTATTTT
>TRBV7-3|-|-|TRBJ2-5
CASSLRRAGQETQYF
TGTGCCAGCAGCTTAAGGCGGGCAGGACAAGAGACCCAGTACTTC
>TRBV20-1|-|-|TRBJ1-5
CSARPPSSNQPQHF
TGCAGTGCTAGGCCCCCATCGAGCAATCAGCCCCAGCATTTT
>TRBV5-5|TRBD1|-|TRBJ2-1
CASSFRGQGNNEQFF
TGTGCCAGCAGCTTTAGAGGACAGGGGAACAATGAGCAGTTCTTC
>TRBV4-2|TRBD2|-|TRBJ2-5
CASSQDRGTSGRAVLSETQYF
TGTGCCAGCAGCCAGGATCGCGGGACTAGCGGGAGGGCCGTATTGTCAGAGACCCAGTACTTC
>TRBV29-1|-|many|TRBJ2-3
CSLVGGLTDTQYF
TGCAGCCTCGTAGGGGGACTCACAGATACGCAGTATTTT
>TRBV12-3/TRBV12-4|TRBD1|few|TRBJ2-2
CASRRQGEGTGELFF
TGTGCCAGCAGGCGACAGGGCGAGGGCACCGGGGAGCTGTTTTTT
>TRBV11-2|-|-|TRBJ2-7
CASSERYYNEQYF
TGTGCCAGCTCTGAGCGGTACTACAATGAGCAGTACTTC
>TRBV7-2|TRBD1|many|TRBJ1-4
CASTLAGTGNEKLFF
TGTGCCAGCACCCTAGCCGGGACAGGCAACGAAAAACTGTTTTTT
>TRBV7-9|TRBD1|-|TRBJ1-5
CASSLAGQGYNQPQHF
TGTGCCAGCAGCTTAGCGGGACAGGGGTACAATCAGCCCCAGCATTTT
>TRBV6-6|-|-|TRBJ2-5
CASSYRSVGETQYF
TGTGCCAGCAGTTACCGTAGCGTTGGGGAGACCCAGTACTTC
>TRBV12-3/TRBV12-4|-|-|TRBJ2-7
CASSSWRGAYEQYF
TGTGCCAGCAGTTCCTGGCGGGGAGCCTACGAGCAGTACTTC
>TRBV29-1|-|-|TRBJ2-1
CAKVYNEQFF
TGCGCCAAAGTGTACAATGAGCAGTTCTTC
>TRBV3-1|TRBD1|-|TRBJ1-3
CASSHRTGQGDSGNTIYF
TGTGCCAGCAGCCATCGCACCGGACAGGGCGACTCCGGAAACACCATATATTTT
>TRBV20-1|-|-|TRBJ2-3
CSARAVDRPGTDTQYF
TGCAGTGCTAGAGCGGTGGACAGACCCGGCACAGATACGCAGTATTTT
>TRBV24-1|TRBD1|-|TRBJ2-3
CATSDPGQGLGDTQYF
TGTGCCACCAGTGATCCGGGACAGGGGCTCGGGGACACGCAGTATTTT
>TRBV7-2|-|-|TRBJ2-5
CASSFTPRTNRETQYF
TGTGCCAGCAGCTTCACACCAAGGACTAACCGAGAGACCCAGTACTTC
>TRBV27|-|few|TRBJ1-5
CASSEVGGYSQPQHF
TGTGCCAGCAGTGAAGTAGGGGGTTACTCTCAGCCCCAGCATTTT
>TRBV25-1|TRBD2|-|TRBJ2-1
CASSGGLAGAGEQFF
TGTGCCAGCAGTGGGGGACTAGCGGGAGCTGGTGAGCAGTTCTTC
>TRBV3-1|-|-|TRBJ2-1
CASSQDPGALDEQFF
TGTGCCAGCAGCCAAGATCCAGGGGCGTTGGATGAGCAGTTCTTC
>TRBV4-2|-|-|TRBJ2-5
CASSQEFGQETQYF
TGTGCCAGCAGCCAAGAATTCGGGCAAGAGACCCAGTACTTC
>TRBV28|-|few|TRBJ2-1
CASIGAMGTNEQFF
TGTGCCAGCATAGGGGCCATGGGAACCAATGAGCAGTTCTTC
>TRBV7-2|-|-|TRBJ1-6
CASSSTTDSSYNSPLHF
TGTGCCAGCAGCTCAACGACGGATAGCTCCTATAATTCACCCCTCCACTTT
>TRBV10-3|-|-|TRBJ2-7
CAISDPVLSYEQYF
TGTGCCATCAGTGACCCAGTTCTCTCCTACGAGCAGTACTTC
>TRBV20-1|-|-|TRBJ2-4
CSARDGFELAKNIQYF
TGCAGTGCTAGAGATGGATTTGAATTAGCCAAAAACATTCAGTACTTC
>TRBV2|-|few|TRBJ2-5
CASRRTGDYNEQYF
TGTGCCAGCAGGAGAACAGGGGACTACAATGAGCAGTACTTC
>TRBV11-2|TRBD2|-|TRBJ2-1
CASSPGTRSEETQFF
TGTGCCAGCAGCCCCGGGACTAGGTCGGAAGAGACCCAGTTCTTC
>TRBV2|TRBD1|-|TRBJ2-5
CASTDVGQGASETQYF
TGTGCCAGCACCGACGTCGGACAGGGGGCCTCCGAGACCCAGTACTTC
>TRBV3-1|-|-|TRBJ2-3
CASSHARVGTDTQYF
TGTGCCAGCAGCCACGCTCGGGTGGGTACAGATACGCAGTATTTT
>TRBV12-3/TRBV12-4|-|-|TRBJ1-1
CASSLVGATEAFF
TGTGCCAGCAGTTTAGTGGGAGCCACTGAAGCTTTCTTT
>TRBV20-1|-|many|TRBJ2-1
CSATSLFGYNNEQFF
TGCAGTGCTACCTCTCTCTTTGGGTACAACAATGAGCAGTTCTTC
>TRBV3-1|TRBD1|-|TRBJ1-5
CASSFGTGEDQPQHF
TGTGCCAGCAGCTTCGGGACAGGAGAGGATCAGCCCCAGCATTTT
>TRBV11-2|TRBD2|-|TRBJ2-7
CASSLLPGLAGGGYF
TGTGCCAGCAGCTTGCTCCCTGGGCTAGCGGGTGGAGGGTACTTC
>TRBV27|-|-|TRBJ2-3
CASRPDTGTGADTQYF
TGTGCCAGCAGGCCAGATACAGGGACGGGGGCAGATACGCAGTATTTT
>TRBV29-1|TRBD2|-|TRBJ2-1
CSVKGWTSGYNEQFF
TGCAGCGTTAAAGGCTGGACTAGCGGCTACAATGAGCAGTTCTTC
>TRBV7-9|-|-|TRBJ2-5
CASSLGQEIQETQYF
TGTGCCAGCAGCTTAGGACAGGAAATACAAGAGACCCAGTACTTC
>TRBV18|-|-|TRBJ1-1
CASSPTDLGSTEAFF
TGTGCCAGCTCACCAACAGACCTTGGGAGCACTGAAGCTTTCTTT
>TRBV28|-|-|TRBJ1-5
CASTRGDQPQHF
TGCGCCAGCACCAGAGGGGATCAGCCCCAGCATTTT
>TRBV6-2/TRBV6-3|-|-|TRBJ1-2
CASKRRGQGYGYTF
TGTGCCAGCAAAAGGCGGGGCCAGGGCTATGGCTACACCTTC
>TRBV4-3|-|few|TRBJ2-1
CASSQERRSYNEQFF
TGCGCCAGCAGCCAAGAGCGACGTTCCTACAATGAGCAGTTCTTC
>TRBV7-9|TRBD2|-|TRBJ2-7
CASSPGASGTPYEQYF
TGTGCCAGCAGCCCCGGGGCCAGCGGGACCCCCTACGAGCAGTACTTC